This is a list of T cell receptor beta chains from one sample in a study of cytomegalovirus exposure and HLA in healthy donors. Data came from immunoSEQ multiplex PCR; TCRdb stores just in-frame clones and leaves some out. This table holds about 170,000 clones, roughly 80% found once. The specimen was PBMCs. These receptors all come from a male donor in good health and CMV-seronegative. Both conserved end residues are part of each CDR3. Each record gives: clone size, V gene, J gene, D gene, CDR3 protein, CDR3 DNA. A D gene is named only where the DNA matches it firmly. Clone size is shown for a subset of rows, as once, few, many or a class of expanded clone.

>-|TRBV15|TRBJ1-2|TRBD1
CATSRSRGSYGYTF
TGTGCCACCAGCAGGAGCAGGGGGTCCTACGGCTACACCTTC
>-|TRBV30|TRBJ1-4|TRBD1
CAWASPRTGLYEKLFF
TGTGCCTGGGCCAGCCCCAGGACAGGGCTTTATGAAAAACTGTTTTTT
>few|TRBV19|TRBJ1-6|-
CASSAQGDRTNSPLHF
TGTGCCAGTAGCGCACAGGGCGACCGAACTAATTCACCCCTCCACTTT
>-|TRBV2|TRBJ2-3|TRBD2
CASRGLAGTDTQYF
TGTGCCAGCAGGGGACTAGCGGGGACAGATACGCAGTATTTT
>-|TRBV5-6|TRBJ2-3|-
CASSLAVAGPNTQYF
TGTGCCAGCAGCTTGGCCGTCGCAGGCCCCAATACGCAGTATTTT
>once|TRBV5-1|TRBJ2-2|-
CASTNTGELFF
TGCGCCAGCACCAATACCGGGGAGCTGTTTTTT
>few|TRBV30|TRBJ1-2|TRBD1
CALTRDRVLRGYGYTF
TGTGCCCTCACCCGGGACAGGGTTTTGAGGGGCTATGGCTACACCTTC
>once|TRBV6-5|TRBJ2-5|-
CASSYSRLAQETQYF
TGTGCCAGCAGTTACAGTCGGCTAGCACAAGAGACCCAGTACTTC
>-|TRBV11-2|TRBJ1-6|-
CASSYPGGRASPLHF
TGTGCCAGCAGCTACCCCGGGGGTCGGGCCTCACCCCTCCACTTT
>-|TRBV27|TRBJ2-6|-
CASSSYLAGANVLTF
TGTGCCAGCAGTTCGTATTTAGCTGGGGCCAACGTCCTGACTTTC
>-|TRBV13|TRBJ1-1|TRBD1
CASSIRKGGLNTEAFF
TGTGCCAGCAGCATCCGGAAAGGGGGCTTAAACACTGAAGCTTTCTTT
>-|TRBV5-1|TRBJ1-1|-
CASSLAIGRTEAFF
TGCGCCAGCAGCTTGGCCATTGGTCGGACTGAAGCTTTCTTT
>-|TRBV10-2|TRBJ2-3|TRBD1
CASSGRTGQADTQYF
TGCGCCAGCAGTGGCCGGACAGGTCAAGCAGATACGCAGTATTTT
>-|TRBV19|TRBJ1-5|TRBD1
CASGQGTGDNQPQHF
TGTGCCAGCGGTCAGGGGACAGGTGATAATCAGCCCCAGCATTTT
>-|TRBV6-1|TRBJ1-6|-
CASSPEFNSPLHF
TGTGCCAGCAGCCCGGAGTTTAATTCACCCCTCCACTTT
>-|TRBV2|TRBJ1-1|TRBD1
CASSRQGNTEAFF
TGTGCCAGCAGTCGACAGGGCAACACTGAAGCTTTCTTT
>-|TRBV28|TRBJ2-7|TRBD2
CASSLYSGGAFHEQYF
TGTGCCAGCAGTTTATATAGCGGGGGGGCCTTCCACGAGCAGTACTTC
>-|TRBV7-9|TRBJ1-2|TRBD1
CASSLEGQGDYGYTF
TGTGCCAGCAGCTTAGAGGGACAGGGGGACTATGGCTACACCTTC
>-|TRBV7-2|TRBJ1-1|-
CASSLSGPGAEAFF
TGTGCCAGCAGCTTATCTGGGCCGGGGGCTGAAGCTTTCTTT
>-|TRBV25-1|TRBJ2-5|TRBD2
CASSEGDRGGDLETQYF
TGTGCCAGCAGTGAGGGGGACCGGGGGGGGGATTTAGAGACCCAGTACTTC
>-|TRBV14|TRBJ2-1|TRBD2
CASSQVEGLAGGPGQFF
TGTGCCAGCAGCCAAGTGGAGGGGCTAGCGGGGGGGCCCGGGCAGTTCTTC
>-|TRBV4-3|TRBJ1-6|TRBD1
CASSQDRAGGRSPLHF
TGCGCCAGCAGCCAAGATCGGGCAGGGGGAAGATCACCCCTCCACTTT
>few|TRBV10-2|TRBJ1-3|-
CASSEVGGNTIYF
TGCGCCAGCAGTGAGGTGGGGGGGAACACCATATATTTT
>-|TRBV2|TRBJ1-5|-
CASSRTLSNQPQHF
TGTGCCAGCAGTAGGACATTGAGCAATCAGCCCCAGCATTTT
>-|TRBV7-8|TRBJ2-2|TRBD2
CASSLRGGLAGELFF
TGTGCCAGCAGCCTGCGGGGGGGCCTTGCCGGGGAGCTGTTTTTT
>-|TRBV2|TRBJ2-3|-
CASRRTPEGTDTQYF
TGTGCCAGCCGCAGGACACCGGAGGGGACAGATACGCAGTATTTT